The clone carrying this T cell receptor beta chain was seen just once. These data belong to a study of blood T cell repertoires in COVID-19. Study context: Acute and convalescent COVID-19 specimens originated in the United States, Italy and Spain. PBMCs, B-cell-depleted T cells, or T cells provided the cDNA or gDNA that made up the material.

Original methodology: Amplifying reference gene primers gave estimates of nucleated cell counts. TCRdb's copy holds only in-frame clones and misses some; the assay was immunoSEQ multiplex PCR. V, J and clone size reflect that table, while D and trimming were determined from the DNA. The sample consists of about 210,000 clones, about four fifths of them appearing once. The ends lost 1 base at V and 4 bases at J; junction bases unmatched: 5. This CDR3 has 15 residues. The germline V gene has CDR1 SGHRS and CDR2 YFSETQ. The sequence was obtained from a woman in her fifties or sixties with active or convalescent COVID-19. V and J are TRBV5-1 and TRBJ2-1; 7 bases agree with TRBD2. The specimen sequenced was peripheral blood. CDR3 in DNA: TGCGCCAGCAGCTTGTACTCTAGCGGATACAATGAGCAGTTCTTC. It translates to CASSLYSSGYNEQFF.